This T cell receptor beta chain appears in the sequencing data of a study of OX40 agonist ivuxolimab in advanced cancers. The CDR3 spans 18 residues. Repertoires were generated with immunoSEQ multiplex PCR, while TCRdb's copy carries only in-frame clones and drops some. In the table there are approximately 70,000 clones, roughly 84% of which are singletons. The TCR comes from an adult with an advanced solid tumor such as melanoma, head and neck, liver or kidney cancer. This sequence joins TRBV1 and TRBJ2-5; the DNA was not used to check the table's D call, TRBD1. TRBV1 is marked as a pseudogene. Material: CD4+ or CD8+ T cells sorted from blood, obtained in a trial of the OX40 agonist ivuxolimab. CDR3 in amino acids: CTSSQAGHRDSPRETQYF. In nucleotides, the CDR3 is TGCACCAGCAGCCAAGCTGGCCACCGGGACAGCCCCCGGGAGACCCAGTACTTC.